These T cell receptor beta chains were read from a single sample in a study of blood T cell repertoires in COVID-19. Here immunoSEQ multiplex PCR was the method, and the copy in TCRdb shows in-frame clones only, minus some. The sample carries 350,000 or so clones, 85% to 90% recorded once. Sequenced sample: PBMCs or T cells enriched from blood (not recorded which). The origin of the receptors is a woman aged 25-40 years who had been exposed to COVID-19. The CDR3 runs from the conserved cysteine through the conserved F or W. The D gene is left open where the match is weak. Size is omitted from some rows. Given values are once, few, many or a class for expanded clones.

clone size: few; V gene: TRBV5-1; D gene: -; J gene: TRBJ2-7; CDR3 length: 15; CDR3 DNA: TGCGCCAGCAGCTGGGCGGGACAGAGAAGTTCCGAGCAGTACTTC; CDR3 protein: CASSWAGQRSSEQYF
clone size: -; V gene: TRBV9; D gene: -; J gene: TRBJ2-3; CDR3 length: 13; CDR3 DNA: TGTGCCAGCAGCGTCTGGGACAAGGGTACGCAGTATTTT; CDR3 protein: CASSVWDKGTQYF
clone size: -; V gene: TRBV18; D gene: -; J gene: TRBJ1-2; CDR3 length: 15; CDR3 DNA: TGTGCCAGCTCACCCGCCGTGGAGGTTAACTATGGCTACACCTTC; CDR3 protein: CASSPAVEVNYGYTF
clone size: -; V gene: TRBV24-1; D gene: -; J gene: TRBJ1-2; CDR3 length: 14; CDR3 DNA: TGTGCCACCAGTGATTCGGTAGAGTATGTCGGCTACACCTTC; CDR3 protein: CATSDSVEYVGYTF
clone size: -; V gene: TRBV7-7; D gene: TRBD2; J gene: TRBJ2-5; CDR3 length: 15; CDR3 DNA: TGTGCTAGCAGCCCCGGACTAGCGGGGGTAGGGACCCAGTACTTC; CDR3 protein: CASSPGLAGVGTQYF
clone size: -; V gene: TRBV19; D gene: TRBD1; J gene: TRBJ1-5; CDR3 length: 15; CDR3 DNA: TGTGCCAGTAGTATAGTCACACAGGGGGATCAGCCCCAGCATTTT; CDR3 protein: CASSIVTQGDQPQHF
clone size: -; V gene: TRBV7-9; D gene: TRBD2; J gene: TRBJ2-1; CDR3 length: 16; CDR3 DNA: TGTGCCAGCAGCCCACTGGGGACTAGCAGTTTCAATGAGCAGTTCTTC; CDR3 protein: CASSPLGTSSFNEQFF
clone size: -; V gene: TRBV10-1; D gene: -; J gene: TRBJ2-1; CDR3 length: 13; CDR3 DNA: TGCGCCAGCAGTGAGTCGGAGGTATTTGAGCAGTTCTTC; CDR3 protein: CASSESEVFEQFF
clone size: once; V gene: TRBV6-5; D gene: -; J gene: TRBJ2-3; CDR3 length: 14; CDR3 DNA: TGTGCCAGCAGGGCGGACTGGGTTAAGGATACGCAGTATTTT; CDR3 protein: CASRADWVKDTQYF
clone size: -; V gene: TRBV7-9; D gene: TRBD1; J gene: TRBJ2-2; CDR3 length: 19; CDR3 DNA: TGTGCCAGCAGCTTCTCTGGGACAGGGGGCTTCTTCGTCACCGGGGAGCTGTTTTTT; CDR3 protein: CASSFSGTGGFFVTGELFF
clone size: -; V gene: TRBV27; D gene: -; J gene: TRBJ1-4; CDR3 length: 15; CDR3 DNA: TGTGCCAGCAGCACCCTGGGCCCGATTCGAGAAAAACTGTTTTTT; CDR3 protein: CASSTLGPIREKLFF
clone size: -; V gene: TRBV6-5; D gene: TRBD1; J gene: TRBJ1-5; CDR3 length: 15; CDR3 DNA: TGTGCCAGCAGTACCGGGACAGGGAGAAATCAGCCCCAGCATTTT; CDR3 protein: CASSTGTGRNQPQHF
clone size: -; V gene: TRBV4-2; D gene: TRBD2; J gene: TRBJ2-4; CDR3 length: 17; CDR3 DNA: TGTGCCAGCAGCCAGTCTGTGCGGGAGGGAGCCAAAAACATTCAGTACTTC; CDR3 protein: CASSQSVREGAKNIQYF
clone size: few; V gene: TRBV7-2; D gene: -; J gene: TRBJ2-1; CDR3 length: 12; CDR3 DNA: TGTGCCAGCAGCTTCTTTTCGGGATCTGGGTTCTTC; CDR3 protein: CASSFFSGSGFF
clone size: once; V gene: TRBV9; D gene: -; J gene: TRBJ1-6; CDR3 length: 14; CDR3 DNA: TGTGCCAGCAGCTCTCGAGATTATAATTCACCCCTCCACTTT; CDR3 protein: CASSSRDYNSPLHF
clone size: -; V gene: TRBV9; D gene: -; J gene: TRBJ2-7; CDR3 length: 15; CDR3 DNA: TGTGCCAGCAGCGTTGCGGGTGAGAGCTCCTACGAGCAGTACTTC; CDR3 protein: CASSVAGESSYEQYF
clone size: -; V gene: TRBV29-1; D gene: TRBD2; J gene: TRBJ2-7; CDR3 length: 14; CDR3 DNA: TGCAGCGTTGTTGGGCTAGCGGGAGGTCACGAGCAGTACTTC; CDR3 protein: CSVVGLAGGHEQYF
clone size: -; V gene: TRBV5-1; D gene: TRBD1; J gene: TRBJ1-1; CDR3 length: 15; CDR3 DNA: TGCGCCAGCAGCTCGGCGACAGGGATGTCTACTGAAGCTTTCTTT; CDR3 protein: CASSSATGMSTEAFF
clone size: -; V gene: TRBV7-2; D gene: TRBD2; J gene: TRBJ2-5; CDR3 length: 13; CDR3 DNA: TGTGCCAGCAGCCGTAGCGGGCAAGAGACCCAGTACTTC; CDR3 protein: CASSRSGQETQYF
clone size: once; V gene: TRBV6-5; D gene: -; J gene: TRBJ1-1; CDR3 length: 10; CDR3 DNA: TGTGCCAGCAATTCCCTTCAAGCTTTCTTT; CDR3 protein: CASNSLQAFF
clone size: -; V gene: TRBV5-1; D gene: TRBD2; J gene: TRBJ2-5; CDR3 length: 16; CDR3 DNA: TGCGCCAGCAGCTTGGTGGGACTAGCGGGAGGAGAGACCCAGTACTTC; CDR3 protein: CASSLVGLAGGETQYF
clone size: -; V gene: TRBV4-2; D gene: -; J gene: TRBJ2-3; CDR3 length: 16; CDR3 DNA: TGTGCCAGCAGCCAAGTAGGTAGCGGAGCTACAGATACGCAGTATTTT; CDR3 protein: CASSQVGSGATDTQYF
clone size: once; V gene: TRBV24-1; D gene: -; J gene: TRBJ1-5; CDR3 length: 16; CDR3 DNA: TGTGCCACCAGTGCCGGGGTTTGGGGGGGGGATCAGCCCCAGCATTTT; CDR3 protein: CATSAGVWGGDQPQHF
clone size: once; V gene: TRBV11-2; D gene: -; J gene: TRBJ2-5; CDR3 length: 15; CDR3 DNA: TGTGCCAGCAGCTTAAATGGGGCAGGGCAAGAGACCCAGTACTTC; CDR3 protein: CASSLNGAGQETQYF
clone size: -; V gene: TRBV5-1; D gene: -; J gene: TRBJ2-1; CDR3 length: 18; CDR3 DNA: TGCGCCAGCAGCTTGGGGGGCCCTACGGCGGTTCAGCACAATGAGCAGTTCTTC; CDR3 protein: CASSLGGPTAVQHNEQFF
clone size: -; V gene: TRBV7-3; D gene: -; J gene: TRBJ2-1; CDR3 length: 14; CDR3 DNA: TGTGCCAGCAGCCCTGGGGCTGAGTTCTCGGAGCAGTTCTTC; CDR3 protein: CASSPGAEFSEQFF
clone size: -; V gene: TRBV18; D gene: -; J gene: TRBJ2-7; CDR3 length: 14; CDR3 DNA: TGTGCCAGCTCACCGGAGGGAGTCAATTACGAGCAGTACTTC; CDR3 protein: CASSPEGVNYEQYF
clone size: -; V gene: TRBV15; D gene: -; J gene: TRBJ1-5; CDR3 length: 15; CDR3 DNA: TGTGCCACCAGCAGAGATAACGCAGGGGCCCAGCCCCAGCATTTT; CDR3 protein: CATSRDNAGAQPQHF
clone size: -; V gene: TRBV7-6; D gene: TRBD2; J gene: TRBJ2-1; CDR3 length: 15; CDR3 DNA: TGTGCCAGCAGCCCAGGAGGGACTAGCGGCAATGAGCAGTTCTTC; CDR3 protein: CASSPGGTSGNEQFF
clone size: -; V gene: TRBV29-1; D gene: TRBD1; J gene: TRBJ2-1; CDR3 length: 16; CDR3 DNA: TGCAGCGTTGATTCCGGGACAGGGGTTTTAAACAATGAGCAGTTCTTC; CDR3 protein: CSVDSGTGVLNNEQFF
clone size: -; V gene: TRBV28; D gene: TRBD1; J gene: TRBJ1-5; CDR3 length: 16; CDR3 DNA: TGTGCCAGCAGTTTACCCGGGACAGCTAGCAATCAGCCCCAGCATTTT; CDR3 protein: CASSLPGTASNQPQHF
clone size: -; V gene: TRBV11-2; D gene: TRBD1; J gene: TRBJ1-2; CDR3 length: 14; CDR3 DNA: TGTGCCAGCAGCACAGGGGGCGAGGGCTATGGCTACACCTTC; CDR3 protein: CASSTGGEGYGYTF
clone size: -; V gene: TRBV27; D gene: -; J gene: TRBJ2-3; CDR3 length: 15; CDR3 DNA: TGTGCCAGCACCGCCGTGGGGAGGTTGGCAGATACGCAGTATTTT; CDR3 protein: CASTAVGRLADTQYF
clone size: -; V gene: TRBV3-1/TRBV3-2; D gene: -; J gene: TRBJ2-5; CDR3 length: 17; CDR3 DNA: TGTGCCAGCAGCCAAGCCCTCGGCGTGACAAACCAAGAGACCCAGTACTTC; CDR3 protein: CASSQALGVTNQETQYF
clone size: -; V gene: TRBV28; D gene: TRBD1; J gene: TRBJ1-5; CDR3 length: 18; CDR3 DNA: TGTGCCAGCAGTTACTTGCTCGTGATTCGACAGGGGGAACAGCCCCAGCATTTT; CDR3 protein: CASSYLLVIRQGEQPQHF
clone size: -; V gene: TRBV21-1; D gene: -; J gene: TRBJ1-2; CDR3 length: 14; CDR3 DNA: TGTGCCAGCAGCGACGGACAGGGGATCTATGGCTACACCTTC; CDR3 protein: CASSDGQGIYGYTF
clone size: -; V gene: TRBV28; D gene: -; J gene: TRBJ2-7; CDR3 length: 19; CDR3 DNA: TGTGCCAGCAGTTCGCTCCGGGGTGGTAGAGGATCCTTAACGTCGGAGCAGTACTTC; CDR3 protein: CASSSLRGGRGSLTSEQYF
clone size: once; V gene: TRBV28; D gene: TRBD2; J gene: TRBJ2-7; CDR3 length: 15; CDR3 DNA: TGTGCCAGCAGTCAATCTAGCGGACTCTCCTACGAGCAGTACTTC; CDR3 protein: CASSQSSGLSYEQYF
clone size: -; V gene: TRBV27; D gene: TRBD2; J gene: TRBJ2-7; CDR3 length: 15; CDR3 DNA: TGTGCCAGCAGAGCTGGACTAGCGGCCCACTACGAGCAGTACTTC; CDR3 protein: CASRAGLAAHYEQYF
clone size: -; V gene: TRBV5-6; D gene: -; J gene: TRBJ1-1; CDR3 length: 17; CDR3 DNA: TGTGCCAGCAGCTTGCGGAGACAGTCATTGGGGAACACTGAAGCTTTCTTT; CDR3 protein: CASSLRRQSLGNTEAFF
clone size: -; V gene: TRBV3-1/TRBV3-2; D gene: -; J gene: TRBJ1-5; CDR3 length: 16; CDR3 DNA: TGTGCCAGCAGCCAAGGTAGCCAGGGGATGGGTCAGCCCCAGCATTTT; CDR3 protein: CASSQGSQGMGQPQHF
clone size: -; V gene: TRBV11-3; D gene: -; J gene: TRBJ1-6; CDR3 length: 14; CDR3 DNA: TGTGCCAGCAGCCCATTTCATACGGATTCACCCCTCCACTTT; CDR3 protein: CASSPFHTDSPLHF
clone size: -; V gene: TRBV13; D gene: TRBD1; J gene: TRBJ2-1; CDR3 length: 13; CDR3 DNA: TGTGCCAGCAGCGGACAGGGGGACAATGAGCAGTTCTTC; CDR3 protein: CASSGQGDNEQFF
clone size: -; V gene: TRBV5-1; D gene: TRBD2; J gene: TRBJ2-7; CDR3 length: 15; CDR3 DNA: TGCGCCAGCAGCTTGGCTCGCGGGAGGGCCTACGAGCAGTACTTC; CDR3 protein: CASSLARGRAYEQYF
clone size: -; V gene: TRBV5-1; D gene: TRBD1; J gene: TRBJ1-5; CDR3 length: 15; CDR3 DNA: TGCGCCAGCAGCTTGGGGGGGACAGGGCCTCAGCCCCAGCATTTT; CDR3 protein: CASSLGGTGPQPQHF
clone size: -; V gene: TRBV11-2; D gene: TRBD1; J gene: TRBJ1-2; CDR3 length: 18; CDR3 DNA: TGTGCCAGCAGCTTAGATCTGGCAGGGGGGCCGCTAAACTATGGCTACACCTTC; CDR3 protein: CASSLDLAGGPLNYGYTF
clone size: -; V gene: TRBV5-1; D gene: TRBD1; J gene: TRBJ2-7; CDR3 length: 14; CDR3 DNA: TGCGCCAGCAGCTTGGGGCAGGGGGCGCGCGAGCAGTACTTC; CDR3 protein: CASSLGQGAREQYF
clone size: -; V gene: TRBV6-5; D gene: TRBD1; J gene: TRBJ1-6; CDR3 length: 14; CDR3 DNA: TGTGCCAGCAGTTGGACAGGGGAAAATTCACCCCTCCACTTT; CDR3 protein: CASSWTGENSPLHF
clone size: -; V gene: TRBV6-4; D gene: -; J gene: TRBJ2-1; CDR3 length: 16; CDR3 DNA: TGTGCCAGCAGTGAACAGGGGACTTACTCCTACAATGAGCAGTTCTTC; CDR3 protein: CASSEQGTYSYNEQFF
clone size: -; V gene: TRBV7-3; D gene: -; J gene: TRBJ1-1; CDR3 length: 16; CDR3 DNA: TGTGCCAGCAGCTTAACATGGGGCGGCGCTCACACTGAAGCTTTCTTT; CDR3 protein: CASSLTWGGAHTEAFF
clone size: -; V gene: TRBV6-5; D gene: -; J gene: TRBJ1-2; CDR3 length: 15; CDR3 DNA: TGTGCCAGCAGTTGGTCGTGGCAGGGGAACTATGGCTACACCTTC; CDR3 protein: CASSWSWQGNYGYTF
clone size: -; V gene: TRBV23-1; D gene: -; J gene: TRBJ2-7; CDR3 length: 15; CDR3 DNA: TGCGCCAGCAGTCAATCGCGTCCTCGGTCCTACGAGCAGTACTTC; CDR3 protein: CASSQSRPRSYEQYF
clone size: -; V gene: TRBV3-1/TRBV3-2; D gene: TRBD2; J gene: TRBJ2-1; CDR3 length: 16; CDR3 DNA: TGTGCCAGCAGCCTCGGAGGGCTAGCGGGAGGTAATGAGCAGTTCTTC; CDR3 protein: CASSLGGLAGGNEQFF
clone size: few; V gene: TRBV11-2; D gene: TRBD2; J gene: TRBJ2-7; CDR3 length: 17; CDR3 DNA: TGTGCCAGCAGCTTCTCTTTTGGGGCGGGAGGCGCCTACGAGCAGTACTTC; CDR3 protein: CASSFSFGAGGAYEQYF